Reported below is one T cell receptor (beta chain). V was clipped by 4 bases and J by 2 bases, with 12 bases between them. Germline CDR1 LNHDA, CDR2 SQIVND (reference sequence). The CDR3 has 14 residues. The entry originates in a study of blood T cell repertoires in COVID-19. Produced via immunoSEQ multiplex PCR; TCRdb's table is partial and in-frame only. There are about 150,000 clones in the sample; about 77% occur only once, and around 13% lies in the top ten. The V gene is TRBV19, the J gene TRBJ2-7; TRBD1 might be the D (6 bases). The sample taken for sequencing was peripheral blood. The TCR originated in a woman of 80 years or more with acute or convalescent COVID-19. In DNA, the CDR3 is TGTGCCAGTAGTAACAGGGATTATCCCTACGAGCAGTACTTC. This translates into CASSNRDYPYEQYF. Variable domain in full (rest from reference TRBV19 and TRBJ2-7): DGGITQSPKYLFRKEGQNVTLSCEQNLNHDAMYWYRQDPGQGLRLIYYSQIVNDFQKGDIAEGYSVSREKKESFPLTVTSAQKNPTAFYLCASSNRDYPYEQYFGPGTRLTVT.